What follows describes a single T cell receptor beta chain. This clone's antigen is unknown. Base qualities are not at hand, and no much larger clone is one base apart. The data were taken from a study of molecular identifiers for immune sequencing clone quantification (dated by TCRdb to the late 2010s). Some background on the complete study: In a replicate experiment, RNA from around 20,000 or 100,000 naive CD8 T cells was split into five aliquots, four of which were sequenced. The study was a methods study using CD8 T cells to benchmark molecular-identifier clustering-based TCR repertoire sequencing (MIDCIRS) and TCR RNA copy counting.

Libraries of naive CD8 T cells were generated from about 21,000 to 970,000 sorted cells, with 10%, 30% or 50% of the purified RNA used. Naive CD8 T cells, defined as CD8+CD4-CCR7+CD45RA+, were FACS-sorted into RLT Plus buffer on a BD FACSAria II. To test detection sensitivity, Jurkat RNA equivalent to more than eight TCR copies was spiked into samples of about 19,000-1,000,000 naive CD8 T cells. CD8 T cells were enriched using RosetteSep CD8+ T Cell Enrichment Cocktail and Ficoll-Paque, and the enriched cells then underwent ACK red cell lysis. There are 16 amino acids in the CDR3, from cysteine to phenylalanine inclusive. The CDR3 DNA has 48 bases and is translated from base 1. V ends up 6 bases short and J 7 bases short, with an unmatched junction base count of 10. The germline V gene yields MNHEY for CDR1 and SVGAGI for CDR2. The research as a whole found: Identical TCR molecules sharing a barcode could cause highly expanded clone sizes to be underestimated. Spiked-in Jurkat TCR RNA equal to a single cell's worth was reported to be detectable even within 1,200,000 naive CD8 T cells. Modeling gave about 3.3 recovered TCR RNA copies per cell versus 8 to 10 by digital PCR, implying roughly 30% capture efficiency. In CMV-specific effector cells, clones with more than 20 RNA copies accounted for over 97% of molecules, whereas in naive cells such clones accounted for under 1%. The naive libraries included spiked-in Jurkat TCR RNA (approximately 11 copies' worth), and this RNA is not part of the donor repertoire. Without barcode sub-clustering, chimeric consensus sequences inflated TCR diversity; chimeras reached as high as 47%.

The library was prepared using PCR. The sequencer was an Illumina HiSeq 4000. Bulk TCR libraries were made following a previously described method, with the TCR primers given in Table S5. Purification of total RNA was performed with the Qiagen AllPrep DNA/RNA kit. Before any analysis, reads coming from multiple sequencing runs of the same library were combined into one pool. The paper's processing steps were these. Reads were retained only if the reads had an exact TCR constant sequence, and the retained reads were trimmed to 150 nt and grouped according to their 12-nt molecular barcodes. Reads inside each barcode group were sub-clustered using a 15% Levenshtein threshold, and a quality-weighted consensus sequence was constructed for each RNA molecule. Non-functional sequences were excluded, and lower-count sequences lying one edit away from another sequence were also excluded. Barcode sub-clusters with fewer than 20% of the maximum read count were removed, based on fitting two negative binomial distributions. Using fastp at Q25 and MiXCR, TCRdb reprocessed the public reads and kept productive beta chains. Entries that share a CDR3 protein sequence are merged under the most common genes and DNA. None of the V and J calls come from the authors' own analysis; TCRdb made them. This sample comprises around 480,000 distinct CDR3 sequences, about 21% of them detected only once. About 0.78% of the sample is in the top ten clones.

This TCR was recovered from a human donor in good health. Some libraries in this study had Jurkat cell RNA spiked in. The chain is assembled from TRBV6-5 and TRBJ1-6; 9 of the junction bases match TRBD1. What was sequenced was naive CD8+ T cells from blood, with Jurkat cell RNA spiked in. This specimen's cell subset or site label, interpreted: FACS-sorted CD8+CD4-CCR7+CD45RA+ naive T cells. CDR3 sequence: CASSGYGTGSNSPLHF. The DNA reads as follows: TGTGCCAGCAGCGGCTACGGGACAGGGTCAAATTCACCCCTCCACTTT.